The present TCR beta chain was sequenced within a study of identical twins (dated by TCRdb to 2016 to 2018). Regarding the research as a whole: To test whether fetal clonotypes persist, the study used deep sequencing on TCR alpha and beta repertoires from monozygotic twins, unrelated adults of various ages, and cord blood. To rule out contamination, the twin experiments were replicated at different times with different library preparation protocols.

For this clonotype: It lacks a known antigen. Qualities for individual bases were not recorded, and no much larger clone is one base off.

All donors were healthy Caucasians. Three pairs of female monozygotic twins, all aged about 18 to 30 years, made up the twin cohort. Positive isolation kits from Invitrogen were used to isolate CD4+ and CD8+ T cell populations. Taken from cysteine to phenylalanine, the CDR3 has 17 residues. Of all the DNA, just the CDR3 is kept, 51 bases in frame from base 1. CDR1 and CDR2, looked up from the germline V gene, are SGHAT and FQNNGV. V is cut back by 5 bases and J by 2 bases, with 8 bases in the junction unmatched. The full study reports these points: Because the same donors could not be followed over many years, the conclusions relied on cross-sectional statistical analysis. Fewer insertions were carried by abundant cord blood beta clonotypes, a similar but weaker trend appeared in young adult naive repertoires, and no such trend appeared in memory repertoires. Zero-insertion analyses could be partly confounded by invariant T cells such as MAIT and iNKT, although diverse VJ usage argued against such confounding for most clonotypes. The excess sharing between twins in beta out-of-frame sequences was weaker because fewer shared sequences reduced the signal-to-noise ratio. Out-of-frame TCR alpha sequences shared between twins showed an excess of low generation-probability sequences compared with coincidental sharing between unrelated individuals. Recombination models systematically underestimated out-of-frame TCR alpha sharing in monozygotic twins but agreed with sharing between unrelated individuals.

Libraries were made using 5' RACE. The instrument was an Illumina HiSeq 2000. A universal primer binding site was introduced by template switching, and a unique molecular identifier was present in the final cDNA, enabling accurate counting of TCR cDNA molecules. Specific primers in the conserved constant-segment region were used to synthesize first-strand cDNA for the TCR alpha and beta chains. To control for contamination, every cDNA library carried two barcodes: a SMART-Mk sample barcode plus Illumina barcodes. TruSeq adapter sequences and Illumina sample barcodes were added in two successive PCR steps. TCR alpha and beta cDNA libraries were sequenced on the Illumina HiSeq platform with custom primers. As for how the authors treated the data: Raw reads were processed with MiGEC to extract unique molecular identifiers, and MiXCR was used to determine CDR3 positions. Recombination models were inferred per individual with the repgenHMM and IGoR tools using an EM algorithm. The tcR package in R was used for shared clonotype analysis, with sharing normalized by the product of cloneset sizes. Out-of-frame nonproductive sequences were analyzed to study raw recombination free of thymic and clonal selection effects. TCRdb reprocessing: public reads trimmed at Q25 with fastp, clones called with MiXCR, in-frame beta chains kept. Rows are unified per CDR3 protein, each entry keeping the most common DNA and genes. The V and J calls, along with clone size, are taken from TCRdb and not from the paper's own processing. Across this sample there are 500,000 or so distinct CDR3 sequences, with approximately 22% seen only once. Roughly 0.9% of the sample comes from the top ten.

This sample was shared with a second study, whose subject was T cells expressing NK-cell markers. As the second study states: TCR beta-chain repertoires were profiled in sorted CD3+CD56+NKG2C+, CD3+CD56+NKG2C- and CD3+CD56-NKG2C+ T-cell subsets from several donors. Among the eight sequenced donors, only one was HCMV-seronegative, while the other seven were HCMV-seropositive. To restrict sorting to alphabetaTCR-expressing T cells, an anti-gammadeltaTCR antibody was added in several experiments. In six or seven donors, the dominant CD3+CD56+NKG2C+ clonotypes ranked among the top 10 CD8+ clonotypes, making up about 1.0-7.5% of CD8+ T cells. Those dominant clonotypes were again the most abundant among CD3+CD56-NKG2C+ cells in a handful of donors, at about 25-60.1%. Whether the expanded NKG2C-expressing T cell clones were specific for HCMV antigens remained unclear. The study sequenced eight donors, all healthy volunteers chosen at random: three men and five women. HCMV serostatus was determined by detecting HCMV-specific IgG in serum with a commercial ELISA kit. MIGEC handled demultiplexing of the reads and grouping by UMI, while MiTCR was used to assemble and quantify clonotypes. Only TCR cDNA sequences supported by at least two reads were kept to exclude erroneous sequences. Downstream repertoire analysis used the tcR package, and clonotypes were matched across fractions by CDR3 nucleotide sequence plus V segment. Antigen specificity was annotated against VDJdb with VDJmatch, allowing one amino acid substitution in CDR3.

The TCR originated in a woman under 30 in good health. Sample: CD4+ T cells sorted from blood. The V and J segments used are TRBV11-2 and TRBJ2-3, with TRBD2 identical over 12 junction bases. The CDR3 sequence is CASSPRTSGTNTDTQYF. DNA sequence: TGTGCCAGCAGCCCTCGGACTAGCGGGACGAACACAGATACGCAGTATTTT.